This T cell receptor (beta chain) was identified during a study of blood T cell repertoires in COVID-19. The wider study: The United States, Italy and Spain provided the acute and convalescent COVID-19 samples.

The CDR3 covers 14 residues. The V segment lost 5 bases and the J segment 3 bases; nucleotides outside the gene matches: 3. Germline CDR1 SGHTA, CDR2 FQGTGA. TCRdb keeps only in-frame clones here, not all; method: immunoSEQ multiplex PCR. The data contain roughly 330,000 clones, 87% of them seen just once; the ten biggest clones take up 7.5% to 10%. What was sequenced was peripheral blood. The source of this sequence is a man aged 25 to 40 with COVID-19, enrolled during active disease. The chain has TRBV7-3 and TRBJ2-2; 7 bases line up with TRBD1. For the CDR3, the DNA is TGTGCCAGCAGCAAAACAGGGGACACCGGGGAGCTGTTTTTT. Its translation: CASSKTGDTGELFF. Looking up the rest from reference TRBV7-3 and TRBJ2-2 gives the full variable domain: GAGVSQTPSNKVTEKGKYVELRCDPISGHTALYWYRQSLGQGPEFLIYFQGTGAADDSGLPNDRFFAVRPEGSVSTLKIQRTERGDSAVYLCASSKTGDTGELFFGEGSRLTVL.